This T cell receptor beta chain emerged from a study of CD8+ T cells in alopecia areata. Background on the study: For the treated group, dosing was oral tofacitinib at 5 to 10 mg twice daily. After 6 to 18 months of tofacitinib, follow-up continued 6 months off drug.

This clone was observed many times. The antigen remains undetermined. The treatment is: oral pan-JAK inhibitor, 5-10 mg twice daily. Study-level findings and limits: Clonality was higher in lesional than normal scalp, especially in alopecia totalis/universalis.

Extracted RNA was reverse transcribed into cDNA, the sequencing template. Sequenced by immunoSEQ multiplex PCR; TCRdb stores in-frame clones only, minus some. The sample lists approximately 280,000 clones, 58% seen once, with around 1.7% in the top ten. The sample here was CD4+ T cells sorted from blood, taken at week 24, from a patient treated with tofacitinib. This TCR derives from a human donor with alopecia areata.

This chain's CDR3 is CASSQERRLEKLFF. For the CDR3, the DNA is TGCGCCAGCAGCCAAGAGCGCAGACTCGAAAAACTGTTTTTT. The chain uses TRBV4-3 and TRBJ1-4; D ambiguous. Trimming cost V 0 bases and J 8 bases, with 10 bases left between them. Germline V gene data show CDR1 as LGHNA and CDR2 as YSLEER. The CDR3 has 14 amino acids.